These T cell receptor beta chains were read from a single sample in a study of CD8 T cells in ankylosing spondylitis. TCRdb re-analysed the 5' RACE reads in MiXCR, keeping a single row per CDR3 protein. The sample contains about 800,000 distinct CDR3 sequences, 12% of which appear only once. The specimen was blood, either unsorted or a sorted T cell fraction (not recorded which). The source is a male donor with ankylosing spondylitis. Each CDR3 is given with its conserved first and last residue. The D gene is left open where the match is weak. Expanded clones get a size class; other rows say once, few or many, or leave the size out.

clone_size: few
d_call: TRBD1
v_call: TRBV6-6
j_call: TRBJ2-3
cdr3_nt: TGTGCCAGCAGCCAAGACAGGGAGGATACGCAGTATTTT
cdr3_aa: CASSQDREDTQYF

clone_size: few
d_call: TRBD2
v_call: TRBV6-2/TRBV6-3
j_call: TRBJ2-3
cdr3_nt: TGTGCCAGCAGTTATGCTAGCGGGACCTACACAGATACGCAGTATTTT
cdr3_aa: CASSYASGTYTDTQYF

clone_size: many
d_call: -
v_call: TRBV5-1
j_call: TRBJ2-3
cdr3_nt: TGCGCCAGCAGCTTGAGGGGCAGGGGTGCTCCCACAGATACGCAGTATTTT
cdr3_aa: CASSLRGRGAPTDTQYF

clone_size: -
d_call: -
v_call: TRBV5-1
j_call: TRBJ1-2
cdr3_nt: TGCGCCAGCAGCTTGGCGGTCGGGACCGGTGGCTACACCTTC
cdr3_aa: CASSLAVGTGGYTF

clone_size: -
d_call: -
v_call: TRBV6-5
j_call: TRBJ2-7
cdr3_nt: TGTGCCAGCAGTTACTCGATTTCCGGGGCCCTCCCCTACGAGCAGTACTTC
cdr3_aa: CASSYSISGALPYEQYF

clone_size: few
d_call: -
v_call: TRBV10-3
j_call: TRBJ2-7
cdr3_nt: TGTGCCATACGTCTGGCGTCCGCCTACGAGCAGTACTTC
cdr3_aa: CAIRLASAYEQYF

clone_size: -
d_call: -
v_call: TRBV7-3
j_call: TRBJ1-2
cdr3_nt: TGTGCCAGCAGGTTAACTCCCTCGGGGGGCTACACCTTC
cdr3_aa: CASRLTPSGGYTF

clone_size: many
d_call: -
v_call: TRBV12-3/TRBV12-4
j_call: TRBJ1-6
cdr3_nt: TGTGCCACCAGTTTCAACCTTATTTCACCCCTCCACTTT
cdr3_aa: CATSFNLISPLHF

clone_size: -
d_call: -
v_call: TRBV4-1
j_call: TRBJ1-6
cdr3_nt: TGCGCCAGCAGCCAACCCTTTAGGGGTGGGGGCGAGAATTCACCCCTCCACTTT
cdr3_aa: CASSQPFRGGGENSPLHF

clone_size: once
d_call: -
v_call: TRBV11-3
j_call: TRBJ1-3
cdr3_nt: TGTGCCAGCAGCCCCAGGAAGGGCGGTTGGTCAGGAAACACCATATATTTT
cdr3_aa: CASSPRKGGWSGNTIYF

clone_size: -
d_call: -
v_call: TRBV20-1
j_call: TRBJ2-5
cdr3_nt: TGCAGTGCTAGAAGGACGGCTCAGGCGTGGGAGACCCAGTACTTC
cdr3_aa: CSARRTAQAWETQYF

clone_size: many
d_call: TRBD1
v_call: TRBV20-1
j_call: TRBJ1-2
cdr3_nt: TGCAGTGCTAGACCGGGACAGCTCCCTTCTAACTATGGCTACACCTTC
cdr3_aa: CSARPGQLPSNYGYTF

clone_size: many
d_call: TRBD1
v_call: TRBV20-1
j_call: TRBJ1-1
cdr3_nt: TGCAGGGGGGACAGGCAAAACACTGAAGCTTTCTTT
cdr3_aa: CRGDRQNTEAFF

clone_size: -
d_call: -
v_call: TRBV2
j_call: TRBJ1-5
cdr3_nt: TGTGCCAGCAGTGCCGGGCCCCGCTACTCAGAGCCCCAGCATTTT
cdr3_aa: CASSAGPRYSEPQHF

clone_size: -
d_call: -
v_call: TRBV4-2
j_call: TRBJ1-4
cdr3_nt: TGTGCCAGCAGCCAAGATCAGGGACGGATTAATGAAAAACTGTTTTTT
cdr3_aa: CASSQDQGRINEKLFF

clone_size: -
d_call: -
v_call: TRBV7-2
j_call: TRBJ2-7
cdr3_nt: TGTGCCAGCAGCCCGTTCACCGCACTAGTAAACGAGCAGTACTTC
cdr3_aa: CASSPFTALVNEQYF

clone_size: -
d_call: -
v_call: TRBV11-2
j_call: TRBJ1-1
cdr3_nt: TGTGCCAGCAGCTTAGATATCTACCGGCGGGGGAACACTGAAGCTTTCTTT
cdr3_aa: CASSLDIYRRGNTEAFF

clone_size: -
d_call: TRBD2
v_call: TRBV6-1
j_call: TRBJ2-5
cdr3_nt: TGTGCCAGCAGTCGGAGCGGGGGACTTCAAGAGACCCAGTACTTC
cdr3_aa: CASSRSGGLQETQYF

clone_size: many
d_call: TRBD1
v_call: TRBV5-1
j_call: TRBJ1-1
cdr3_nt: TGCGCCAGCAGCCCGGGGACAGTCCTCATGAACACTGAAGCTTTCTTT
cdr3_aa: CASSPGTVLMNTEAFF

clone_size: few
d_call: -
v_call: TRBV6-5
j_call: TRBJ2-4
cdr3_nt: TGTGCCAGCAGTTTAAGGGGTCCCACGGCAGGGAAGGGCATTCAGTACTTC
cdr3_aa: CASSLRGPTAGKGIQYF

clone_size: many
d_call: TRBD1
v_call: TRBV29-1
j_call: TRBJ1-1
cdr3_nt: TGCAGCGATAGACGGACAGGGGGCGCGGAAGCTTTCTTT
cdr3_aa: CSDRRTGGAEAFF

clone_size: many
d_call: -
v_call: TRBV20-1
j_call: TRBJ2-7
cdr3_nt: TGCAGTGCTAGAGATCGATCTACGGGTAGGGACGAGCAGTACTTC
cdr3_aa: CSARDRSTGRDEQYF

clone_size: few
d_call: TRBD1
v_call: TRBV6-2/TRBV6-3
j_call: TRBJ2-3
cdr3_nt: TGTGCCAGCAGGCCCCCCCGGGACAGTCGAGCGGTAGATACGCAGTATTTT
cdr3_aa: CASRPPRDSRAVDTQYF

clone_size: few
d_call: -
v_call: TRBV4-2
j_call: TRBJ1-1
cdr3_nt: TGTGCCAGCGGACAAGTTCCGAACACTGAAGCTTTCTTT
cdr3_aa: CASGQVPNTEAFF

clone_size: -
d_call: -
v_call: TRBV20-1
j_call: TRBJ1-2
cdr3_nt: TGCAGTGCTAGTCGCCATGGTCCAGGCATGGGCGGCTACACCTTC
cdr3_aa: CSASRHGPGMGGYTF

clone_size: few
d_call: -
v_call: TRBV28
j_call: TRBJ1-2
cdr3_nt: TGTGCCCATGCCTCGATCTCCTATGGCTACACCTTC
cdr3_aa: CAHASISYGYTF

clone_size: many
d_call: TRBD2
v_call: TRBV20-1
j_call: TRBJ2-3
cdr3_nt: TGCAGTTTGAATGTAGCGGGAGGGGCAGATACGCAGTATTTT
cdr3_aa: CSLNVAGGADTQYF

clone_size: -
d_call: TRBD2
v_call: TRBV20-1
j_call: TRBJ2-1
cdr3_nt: TGCAGTGCTAATTTTGGACTAGCGGGAGGGCCCAGCTCCTACAATGAGCAGTTCTTC
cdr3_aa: CSANFGLAGGPSSYNEQFF

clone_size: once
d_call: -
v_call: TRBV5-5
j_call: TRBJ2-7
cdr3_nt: TGTGCCAGCAGCCCCCGGGGCGGAAGGGGCGACGAGCAGTACTTC
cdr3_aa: CASSPRGGRGDEQYF

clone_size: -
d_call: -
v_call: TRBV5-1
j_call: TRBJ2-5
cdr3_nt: TGCGCCAGCAGTAACGCGCCCGACGAGACCCAGTACTTC
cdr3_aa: CASSNAPDETQYF

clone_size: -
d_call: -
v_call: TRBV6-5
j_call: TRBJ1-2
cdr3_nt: TGTGCCAGCAGTTCATTTGTATACGGCCCCTCTGGCTACACCTTC
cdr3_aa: CASSSFVYGPSGYTF

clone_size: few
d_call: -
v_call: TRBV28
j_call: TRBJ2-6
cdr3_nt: TGTGCCAGCACAACGTCGGGGGACTCTGGGGCCAACGTCCTGACTTTC
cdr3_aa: CASTTSGDSGANVLTF

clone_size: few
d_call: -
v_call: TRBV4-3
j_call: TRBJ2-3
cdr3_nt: TGCGCCAGCAGCCAAGGACACATGTTAGGAGATACGCAGTATTTT
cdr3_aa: CASSQGHMLGDTQYF

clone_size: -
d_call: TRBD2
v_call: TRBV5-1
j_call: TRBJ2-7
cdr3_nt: TGCGCCAGCAGCGCCCTAGCGGGCACAGTCTACGAGCAGTACTTC
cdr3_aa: CASSALAGTVYEQYF

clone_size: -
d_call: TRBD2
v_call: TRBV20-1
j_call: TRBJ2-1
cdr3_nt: TGCAGTGCTAGAGTCATGTCTAGCGGGAGTGTGATTGAGCAGTTCTTC
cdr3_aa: CSARVMSSGSVIEQFF

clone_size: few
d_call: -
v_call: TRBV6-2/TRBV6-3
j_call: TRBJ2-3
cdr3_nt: TGTGCCACGGCTGCCCGGGACAGCACAGATACGCAGTATTTT
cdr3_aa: CATAARDSTDTQYF

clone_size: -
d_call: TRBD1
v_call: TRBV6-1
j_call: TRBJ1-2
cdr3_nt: TGTGCCAGCCTCGATAGGGGGCCCAGGAACTATGGCTACACCTTC
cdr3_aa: CASLDRGPRNYGYTF

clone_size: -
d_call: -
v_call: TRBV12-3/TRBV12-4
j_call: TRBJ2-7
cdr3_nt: TGTGCCAGCAGCATGGAGAGCTACGAGCAGTACTTC
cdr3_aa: CASSMESYEQYF

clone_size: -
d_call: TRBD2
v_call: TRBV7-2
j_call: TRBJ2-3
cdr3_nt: TGTGCCAGCAGCACCGGACTAGAGGGTACGCAGTATTTT
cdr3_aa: CASSTGLEGTQYF

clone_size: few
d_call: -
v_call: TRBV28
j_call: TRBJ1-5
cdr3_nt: TGTGCCAGCAGCTTATACAGGCAGCCCCAGCATTTT
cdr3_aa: CASSLYRQPQHF

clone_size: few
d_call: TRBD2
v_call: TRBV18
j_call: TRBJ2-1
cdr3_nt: TGTGCCAGCTCTCCCGGGACTAGCGGGGGTTCGGAGCAGTTCTTC
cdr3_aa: CASSPGTSGGSEQFF

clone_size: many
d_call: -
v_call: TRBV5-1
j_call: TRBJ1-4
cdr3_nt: TGCGCCAGCAGCTTGGACGGACAGTATAATGAAAAACTGTTTTTT
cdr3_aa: CASSLDGQYNEKLFF

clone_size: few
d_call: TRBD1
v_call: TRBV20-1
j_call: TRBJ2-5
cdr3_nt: TGCAGTGTCCAGGGGGCGAGAGAGACCCAGTACTTC
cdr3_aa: CSVQGARETQYF

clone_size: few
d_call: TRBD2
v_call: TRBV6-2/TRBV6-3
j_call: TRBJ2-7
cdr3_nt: TGTGCCAGCAGTTTACCGGCCGTCTGGGCTAGCGGGAGGTACGAGCAGTACTTC
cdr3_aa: CASSLPAVWASGRYEQYF

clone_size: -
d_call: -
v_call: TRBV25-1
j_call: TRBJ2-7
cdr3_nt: TGTGCCAGCTCACGGACACGGGGCCCCTACGAGCAGTACTTC
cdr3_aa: CASSRTRGPYEQYF

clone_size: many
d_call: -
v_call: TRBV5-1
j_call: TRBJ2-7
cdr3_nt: TGCGCCAGCAGCCAGAGGACCGAGGCCTACGAGCAGTACTTC
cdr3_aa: CASSQRTEAYEQYF

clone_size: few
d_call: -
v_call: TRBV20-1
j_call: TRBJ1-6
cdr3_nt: TGCAGTGCCGTCGCGAGGTCGGCAGCAAGCTCCTATAATTCACCCCTCCACTTT
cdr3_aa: CSAVARSAASSYNSPLHF

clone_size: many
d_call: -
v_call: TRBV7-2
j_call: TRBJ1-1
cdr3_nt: TGTGCCAGCAGCACGAGGACAGACGCCTACGCTGAAGCTTTCTTT
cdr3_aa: CASSTRTDAYAEAFF

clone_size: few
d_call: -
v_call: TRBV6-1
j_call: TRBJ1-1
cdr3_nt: TGTGCCAGCAGTCCTGACGGACTTCCGAACACTGAAGCTTTCTTT
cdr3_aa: CASSPDGLPNTEAFF

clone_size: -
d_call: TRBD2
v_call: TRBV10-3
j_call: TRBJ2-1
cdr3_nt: TGTGCCATCAGCTCATACTCCGGGACTAGCGGGAGGGCCTCCTACAATGAGCAGTTCTTC
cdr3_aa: CAISSYSGTSGRASYNEQFF

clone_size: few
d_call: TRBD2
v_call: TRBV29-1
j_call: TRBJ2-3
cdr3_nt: TGCAGCGCTGCAGGACTAGCGGGAGGAGATACGCAGTATTTT
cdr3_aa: CSAAGLAGGDTQYF

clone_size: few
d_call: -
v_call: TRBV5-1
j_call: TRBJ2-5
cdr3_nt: TGCGCCAGCAGCTGGCCTTCCACAGGGAGAGAAGAGACCCAGTACTTC
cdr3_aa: CASSWPSTGREETQYF

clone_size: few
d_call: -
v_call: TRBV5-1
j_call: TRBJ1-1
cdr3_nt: TGCGCCAGCAGCTTGGAAGGGGGGATCGTGGCTGAAGCTTTCTTT
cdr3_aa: CASSLEGGIVAEAFF

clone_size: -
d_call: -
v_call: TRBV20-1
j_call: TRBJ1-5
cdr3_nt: TGCAGTGCCATTCCGGGGGGCAACGTGAATCAGCCCCAGCATTTT
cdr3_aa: CSAIPGGNVNQPQHF